A single sample is the source of the 2 T cell receptor beta chains below, sequenced in a study of T cells in Graves' hyperthyroidism and ophthalmopathy. Regions amplified from RNA transcripts were the TCR beta CDR3 regions. An initial round of RT-PCR targeting the TCR CDR3 relied on the HTBI primer set. TCRdb reanalysed the multiplex PCR reads using MiXCR and keeps one entry per CDR3 protein. The sample shows around 610,000 distinct CDR3 sequences, over 12% of them seen only once. Source material: blood. The source of these receptors is a woman aged 40-49 years with Graves' ophthalmopathy.

In this sample, this clonotype turned up many times. V and J are TRBV12-3 or TRBV12-4 and TRBJ2-2; D is undetermined. The ends were cut back, 5 bases at V and 4 bases at J, with 8 bases in the middle. The CDR3 has 13 residues. CDR3 sequence: CASSADGTGELFF. The CDR3 coding sequence is TGTGCCAGCAGTGCTGACGGCACCGGGGAGCTGTTTTTT.

This clonotype came up many times. The V gene is TRBV6-4, the J gene TRBJ1-2; 8 bases line up with TRBD1. V lost 6 bases and J lost 6; bases outside the gene matches: 9. The CDR3 contains 14 residues. Germline values: CDR1 MRHNA, CDR2 SNTAGT. CDR3 bases: TGTGCCAGCAGCCCCGGACAGGGAAGAAATGGCTACACCTTC. It yields the protein CASSPGQGRNGYTF.